This T cell receptor beta chain derives from a study of cytomegalovirus exposure and HLA in healthy donors. Whole-study results and caveats: Sequencing likely produced, as an artifact, a cluster of highly shared sequence variants.

The V end was cut by 0 bases, the J end by 7 bases, with 12 bases between. The germline V gene has CDR1 LNHNV and CDR2 YYDKDF (reference sequence). This CDR3 region has 14 residues. Concerning this clone itself: Its antigen is undetermined.

This cohort consisted of healthy bone marrow donors. The PCR ran on 60 Vbeta and 13 Jbeta primers. Clones were sequenced by immunoSEQ multiplex PCR, and TCRdb holds only the in-frame ones, with some missing. Among roughly 180,000 clones listed, 75% to 90% were seen once. Sequenced material: PBMCs. This rearrangement joins TRBV15 to TRBJ2-5; D possibly corresponds to TRBD2 (5 bases). The clonotype was recovered from a boy between 2 and 10 years old in good health and CMV-seronegative. In DNA, the CDR3 is TGTGCCACCAGCAGAGATTTGGGAAGCGGGACCCAGTACTTC. Translation gives CATSRDLGSGTQYF.